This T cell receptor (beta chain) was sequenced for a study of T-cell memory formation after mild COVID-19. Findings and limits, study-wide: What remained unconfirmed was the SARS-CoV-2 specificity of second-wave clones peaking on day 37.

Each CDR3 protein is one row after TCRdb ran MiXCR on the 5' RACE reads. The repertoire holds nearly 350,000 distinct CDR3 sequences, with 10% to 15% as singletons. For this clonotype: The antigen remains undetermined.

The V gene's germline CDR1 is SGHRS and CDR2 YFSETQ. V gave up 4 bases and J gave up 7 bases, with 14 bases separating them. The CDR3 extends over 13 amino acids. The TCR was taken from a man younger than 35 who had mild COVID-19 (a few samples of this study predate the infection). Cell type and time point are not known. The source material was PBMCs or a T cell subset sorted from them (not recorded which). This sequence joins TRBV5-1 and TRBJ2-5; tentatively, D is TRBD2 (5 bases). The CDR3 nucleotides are TGCGCCAGCAGCATCTCCTCCAGCGGGACCCAGTACTTC. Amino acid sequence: CASSISSSGTQYF.